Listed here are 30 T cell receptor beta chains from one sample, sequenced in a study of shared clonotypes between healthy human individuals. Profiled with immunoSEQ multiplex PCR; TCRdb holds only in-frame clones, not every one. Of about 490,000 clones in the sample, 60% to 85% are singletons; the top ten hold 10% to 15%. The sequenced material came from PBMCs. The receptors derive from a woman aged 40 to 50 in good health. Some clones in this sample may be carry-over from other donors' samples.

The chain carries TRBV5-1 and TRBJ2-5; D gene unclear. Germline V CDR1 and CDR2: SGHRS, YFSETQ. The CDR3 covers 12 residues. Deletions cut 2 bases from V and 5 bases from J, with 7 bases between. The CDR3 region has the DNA TGCGCCAGCAGCTTCCCCGCCGAGACCCAGTACTTC. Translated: CASSFPAETQYF. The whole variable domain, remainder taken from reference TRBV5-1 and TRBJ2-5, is KAGVTQTPRYLIKTRGQQVTLSCSPISGHRSVSWYQQTPGQGLQFLFEYFSETQRNKGNFPGRFSGRQFSNSRSEMNVSTLELGDSALYLCASSFPAETQYFGPGTRLLVL.

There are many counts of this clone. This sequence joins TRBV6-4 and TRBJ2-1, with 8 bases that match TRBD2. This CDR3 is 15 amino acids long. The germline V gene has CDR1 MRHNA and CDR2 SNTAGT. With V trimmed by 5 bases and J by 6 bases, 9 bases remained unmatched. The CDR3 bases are TGTGCCAGCAGTTACAGGCGGGAGGTTCCCAATGAGCAGTTCTTC. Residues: CASSYRREVPNEQFF.

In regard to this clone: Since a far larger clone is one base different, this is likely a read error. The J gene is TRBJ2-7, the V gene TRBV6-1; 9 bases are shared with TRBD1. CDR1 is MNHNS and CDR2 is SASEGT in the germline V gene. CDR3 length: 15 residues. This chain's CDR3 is CATHLRDRETYKQYF. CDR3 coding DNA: TGTGCCACGCACCTCCGGGACAGGGAAACCTACAAGCAGTACTTC.

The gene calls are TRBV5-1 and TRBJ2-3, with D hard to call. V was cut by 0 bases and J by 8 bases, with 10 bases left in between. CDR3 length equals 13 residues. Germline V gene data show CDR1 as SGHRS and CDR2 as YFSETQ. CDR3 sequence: CASSLVGMSTQYF. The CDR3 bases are TGCGCCAGCAGCTTGGTGGGGATGAGTACGCAGTATTTT.

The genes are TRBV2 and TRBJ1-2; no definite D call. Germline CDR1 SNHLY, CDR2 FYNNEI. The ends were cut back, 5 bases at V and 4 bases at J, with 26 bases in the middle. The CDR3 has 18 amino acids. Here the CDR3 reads CASSPPGLSVGSFYGYTF. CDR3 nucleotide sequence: TGTGCCAGCAGTCCCCCCGGACTTTCTGTCGGGTCCTTCTATGGCTACACCTTC.

The CDR3 region is CASSESFGGANVLTF. The DNA of the CDR3 is TGTGCCAGCAGTGAATCTTTTGGTGGGGCCAACGTCCTGACTTTC. This chain joins TRBV6-1 and TRBJ2-6; no firm D call. Trimming cost V 2 bases and J 3 bases, with 8 bases left between them. The germline CDR1 and CDR2 sequences are MNHNS and SASEGT. This CDR3 comprises 15 residues.

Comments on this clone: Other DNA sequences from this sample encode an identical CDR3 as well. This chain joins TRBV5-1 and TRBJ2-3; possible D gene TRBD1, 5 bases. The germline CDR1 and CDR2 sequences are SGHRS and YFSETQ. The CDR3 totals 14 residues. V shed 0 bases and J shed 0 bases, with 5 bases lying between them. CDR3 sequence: CASSLGQSTDTQYF. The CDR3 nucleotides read TGCGCCAGCAGCTTGGGACAGAGCACAGATACGCAGTATTTT.

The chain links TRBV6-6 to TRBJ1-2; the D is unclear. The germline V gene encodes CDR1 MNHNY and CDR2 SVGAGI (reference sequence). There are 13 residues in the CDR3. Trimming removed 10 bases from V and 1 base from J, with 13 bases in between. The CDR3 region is CATSPPGNYGYTF. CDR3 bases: TGTGCCACCTCCCCCCCGGGTAACTATGGCTACACCTTC.

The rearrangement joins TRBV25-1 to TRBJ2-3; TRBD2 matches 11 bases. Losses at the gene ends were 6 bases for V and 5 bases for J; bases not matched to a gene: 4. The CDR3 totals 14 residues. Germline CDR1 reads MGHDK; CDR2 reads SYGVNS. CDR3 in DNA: TGTGCCAGCAGCCCCGGACTAGCGGGAGATACGCAGTATTTT. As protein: CASSPGLAGDTQYF.

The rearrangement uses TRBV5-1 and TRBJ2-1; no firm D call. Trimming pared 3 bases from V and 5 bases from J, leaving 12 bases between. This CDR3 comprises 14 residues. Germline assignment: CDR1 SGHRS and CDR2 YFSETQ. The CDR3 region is CASSSPRPHNEQFF. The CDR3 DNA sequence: TGCGCCAGCAGCTCCCCCAGGCCCCACAATGAGCAGTTCTTC.

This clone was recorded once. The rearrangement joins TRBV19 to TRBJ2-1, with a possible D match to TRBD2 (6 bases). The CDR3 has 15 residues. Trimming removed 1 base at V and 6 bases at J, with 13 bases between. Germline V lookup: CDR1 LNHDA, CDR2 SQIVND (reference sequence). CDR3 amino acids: CASSIGSPRGNEQFF. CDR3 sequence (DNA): TGTGCCAGTAGTATAGGGTCCCCGCGGGGCAATGAGCAGTTCTTC.

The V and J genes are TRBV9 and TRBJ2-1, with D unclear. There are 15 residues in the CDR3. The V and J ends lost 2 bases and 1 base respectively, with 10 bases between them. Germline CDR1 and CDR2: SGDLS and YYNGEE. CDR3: CASSVAVGSYNEQFF. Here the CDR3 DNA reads TGTGCCAGCAGCGTGGCGGTGGGATCCTACAATGAGCAGTTCTTC.

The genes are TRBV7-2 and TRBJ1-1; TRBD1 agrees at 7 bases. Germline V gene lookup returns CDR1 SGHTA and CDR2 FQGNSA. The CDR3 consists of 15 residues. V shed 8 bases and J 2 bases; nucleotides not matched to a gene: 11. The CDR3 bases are TGTGCCAGCGTGTTTGGGGACAGACGAAACACTGAAGCTTTCTTT. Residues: CASVFGDRRNTEAFF.

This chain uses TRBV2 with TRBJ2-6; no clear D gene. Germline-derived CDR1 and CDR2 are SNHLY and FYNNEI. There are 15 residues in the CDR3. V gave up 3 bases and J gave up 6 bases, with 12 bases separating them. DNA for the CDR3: TGTGCCAGCAGTGAGAGGACCTCCCTGGCCAACGTCCTGACTTTC. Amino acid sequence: CASSERTSLANVLTF. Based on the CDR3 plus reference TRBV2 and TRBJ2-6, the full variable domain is EPEVTQTPSHQVTQMGQEVILRCVPISNHLYFYWYRQILGQKVEFLVSFYNNEISEKSEIFDDQFSVERPDGSNFTLKIRSTKLEDSAMYFCASSERTSLANVLTFGAGSRLTVL.

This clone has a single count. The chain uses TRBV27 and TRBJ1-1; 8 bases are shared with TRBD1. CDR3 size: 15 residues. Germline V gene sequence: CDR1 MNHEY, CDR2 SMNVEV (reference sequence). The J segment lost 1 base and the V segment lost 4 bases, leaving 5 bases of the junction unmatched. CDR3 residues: CASSYRGTANTEAFF. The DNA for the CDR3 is TGTGCCAGCAGTTACAGGGGGACAGCGAACACTGAAGCTTTCTTT.

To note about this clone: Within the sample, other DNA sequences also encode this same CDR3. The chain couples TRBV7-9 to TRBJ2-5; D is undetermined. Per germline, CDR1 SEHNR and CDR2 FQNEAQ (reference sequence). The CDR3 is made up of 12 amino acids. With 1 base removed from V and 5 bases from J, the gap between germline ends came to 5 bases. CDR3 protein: CASSLVGETQYF. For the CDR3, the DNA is TGTGCCAGCAGCTTAGTTGGGGAGACCCAGTACTTC.

CDR3 sequence reads: CASSLAGDQETQYF. The DNA for the CDR3 is TGTGCCAGCAGCCTAGCGGGAGATCAAGAGACCCAGTACTTC. The chain combines TRBV28 with TRBJ2-5; 10 nucleotides agree with TRBD2. V was clipped by 6 bases and J by 2 bases; unmatched bases: 3. The germline V gene encodes CDR1 MDHEN and CDR2 SYDVKM. CDR3 length: 14 amino acids.

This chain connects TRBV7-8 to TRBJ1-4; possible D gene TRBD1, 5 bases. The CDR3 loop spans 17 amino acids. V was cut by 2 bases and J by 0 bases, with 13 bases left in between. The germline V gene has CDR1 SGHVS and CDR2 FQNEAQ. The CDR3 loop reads CASSLTPGLTTNEKLFF. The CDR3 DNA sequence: TGTGCCAGCAGCTTAACCCCAGGGCTGACAACTAATGAAAAACTGTTTTTT. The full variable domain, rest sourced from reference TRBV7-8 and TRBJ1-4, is GAGVSQSPRYKVAKRGQDVALRCDPISGHVSLFWYQQALGQGPEFLTYFQNEAQLDKSGLPSDRFFAERPEGSVSTLKIQRTQQEDSAVYLCASSLTPGLTTNEKLFFGSGTQLSVL.

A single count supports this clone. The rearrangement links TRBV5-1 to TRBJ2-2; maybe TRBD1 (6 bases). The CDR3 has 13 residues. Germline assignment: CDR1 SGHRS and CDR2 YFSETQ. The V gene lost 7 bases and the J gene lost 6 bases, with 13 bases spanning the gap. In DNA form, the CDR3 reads TGCGCCAGCCGGTACAGGGACGCCGGGGAGCTGTTTTTT. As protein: CASRYRDAGELFF.

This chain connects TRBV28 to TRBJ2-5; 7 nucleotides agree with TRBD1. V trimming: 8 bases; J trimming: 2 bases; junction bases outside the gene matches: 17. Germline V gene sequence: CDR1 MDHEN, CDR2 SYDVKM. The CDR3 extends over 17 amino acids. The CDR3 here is CASHRNRQGRGQETQYF. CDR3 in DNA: TGTGCCAGCCACAGAAACCGACAGGGAAGAGGACAAGAGACCCAGTACTTC.

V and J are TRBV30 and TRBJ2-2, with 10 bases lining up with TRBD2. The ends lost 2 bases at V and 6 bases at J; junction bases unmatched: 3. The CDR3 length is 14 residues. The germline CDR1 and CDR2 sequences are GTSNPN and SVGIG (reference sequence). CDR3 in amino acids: CAWSSGRAPGELFF. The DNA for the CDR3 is TGTGCCTGGAGTAGCGGGAGGGCCCCCGGGGAGCTGTTTTTT. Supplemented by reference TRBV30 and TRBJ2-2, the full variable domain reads SQTIHQWPATLVQPVGSPLSLECTVEGTSNPNLYWYRQAAGRGLQLLFYSVGIGQISSEVPQNLSASRPQDRQFILSSKKLLLSDSGFYLCAWSSGRAPGELFFGEGSRLTVL.

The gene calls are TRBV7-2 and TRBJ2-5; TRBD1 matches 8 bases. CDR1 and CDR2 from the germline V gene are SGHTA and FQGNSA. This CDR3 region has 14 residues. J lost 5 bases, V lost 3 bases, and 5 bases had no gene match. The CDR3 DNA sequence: TGTGCCAGCAGCTTCCGGGACAGGTCGGAGACCCAGTACTTC. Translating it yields CASSFRDRSETQYF.

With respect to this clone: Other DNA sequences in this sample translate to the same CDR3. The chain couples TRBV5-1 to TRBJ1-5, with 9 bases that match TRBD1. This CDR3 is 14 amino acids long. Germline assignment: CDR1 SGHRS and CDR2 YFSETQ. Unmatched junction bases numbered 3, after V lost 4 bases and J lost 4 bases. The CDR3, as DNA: TGCGCCAGCAGCATCGGGACAGGGAATCAGCCCCAGCATTTT. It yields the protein CASSIGTGNQPQHF.

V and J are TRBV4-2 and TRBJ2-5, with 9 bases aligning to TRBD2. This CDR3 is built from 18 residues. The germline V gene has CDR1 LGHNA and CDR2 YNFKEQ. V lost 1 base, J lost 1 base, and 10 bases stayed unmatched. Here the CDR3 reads CASSQGRDLAGIQETQYF. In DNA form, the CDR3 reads TGTGCCAGCAGCCAAGGGAGGGATCTAGCGGGGATCCAAGAGACCCAGTACTTC.

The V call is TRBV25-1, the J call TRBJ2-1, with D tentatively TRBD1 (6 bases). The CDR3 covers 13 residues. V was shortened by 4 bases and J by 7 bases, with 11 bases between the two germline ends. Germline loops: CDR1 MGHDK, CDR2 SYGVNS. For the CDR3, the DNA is TGTGCCAGCAGTGTGCCCAGGGGTAATGAGCAGTTCTTC. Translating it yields CASSVPRGNEQFF.

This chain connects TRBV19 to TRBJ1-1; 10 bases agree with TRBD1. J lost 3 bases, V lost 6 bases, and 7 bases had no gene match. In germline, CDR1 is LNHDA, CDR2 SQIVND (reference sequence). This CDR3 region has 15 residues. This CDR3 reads CASSRQGARYTEAFF. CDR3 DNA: TGTGCCAGTAGCAGACAGGGGGCGAGGTACACTGAAGCTTTCTTT.

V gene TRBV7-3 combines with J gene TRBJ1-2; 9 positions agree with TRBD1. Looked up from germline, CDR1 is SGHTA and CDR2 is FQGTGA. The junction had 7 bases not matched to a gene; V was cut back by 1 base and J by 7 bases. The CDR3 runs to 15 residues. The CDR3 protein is CASSLRGQGEGGYTF. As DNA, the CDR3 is TGTGCCAGCAGCTTAAGGGGACAGGGAGAGGGTGGCTACACCTTC.

CDR3 nucleotides: TGTGCCAGCACCCCTTTGGGACTAGCGGGAGGGGAGGCCTACGAGCAGTACTTC. Protein sequence: CASTPLGLAGGEAYEQYF. The chain combines TRBV28 with TRBJ2-7; TRBD2 aligns across 16 bases. The germline V gene has CDR1 MDHEN and CDR2 SYDVKM. V lost 7 bases to trimming and J lost 2 bases; unmatched junction nucleotides: 11. CDR3 length: 18 residues.

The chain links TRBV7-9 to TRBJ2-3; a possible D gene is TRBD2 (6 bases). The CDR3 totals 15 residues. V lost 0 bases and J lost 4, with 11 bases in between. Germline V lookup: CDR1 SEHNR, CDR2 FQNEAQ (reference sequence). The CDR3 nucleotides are TGTGCCAGCAGCTTAGCGGGGGGAGTGGCAGATACGCAGTATTTT. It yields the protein CASSLAGGVADTQYF.

Here the CDR3 DNA reads TGTGCCAGCACCCAGGTGGGGGAAACGCAGTATTTT. The encoded protein is CASTQVGETQYF. The chain has TRBV11-2 and TRBJ2-3; possibly TRBD1 or TRBD2 for D (5 bases each). V was pared by 7 bases and J by 9 bases, with 14 bases between. The V gene's germline CDR1 is SGHAT and CDR2 FQNNGV. The CDR3 runs 12 residues.